One and the same sample provided the 20 T cell receptor beta chains below, sequenced in a study of beta chain features in type 1 diabetes. Study-wide results and caveats: All four CD4+ subsets of Type 1 diabetes patients contained TCRB CDR3s that were moderately but significantly shorter.

As every portion of the isolated RNA was reverse transcribed, the sequencing read expressed TCRB transcripts. Profiling relied on immunoSEQ multiplex PCR, and the TCRdb table lists in-frame clones only, not all of them. The sample shows about 340,000 clones, approximately 9.7% of them seen only once. No antigen is known for these receptors. Sequenced sample: central memory CD4+ T cells from blood. These receptors all come from a man younger than 40 with type 1 diabetes.

This clone was counted a few times. The V and J genes are TRBV7-9 and TRBJ1-2; 10 bases match TRBD1. V lost 5 bases to trimming and J lost 2 bases; unmatched junction nucleotides: 5. CDR3 length equals 15 residues. Germline assignment: CDR1 SEHNR and CDR2 FQNEAQ (reference sequence). The CDR3 here is CASSPADRGNYGYTF. As DNA, the CDR3 is TGTGCCAGCAGCCCGGCGGACAGGGGGAACTATGGCTACACCTTC. The variable domain in full, with the rest retrieved from reference TRBV7-9 and TRBJ1-2, is DTGVSQNPRHKITKRGQNVTFRCDPISEHNRLYWYRQTLGQGPEFLTYFQNEAQLEKSRLLSDRFSAERPKGSFSTLEIQRTEQGDSAMYLCASSPADRGNYGYTFGSGTRLTVV.

This clone turned up a few times. This chain uses TRBV20-1 with TRBJ1-1; D gene ambiguous. The CDR3 is made up of 11 amino acids. Trimming cost V 6 bases and J 11 bases, with 16 bases left between them. CDR1 DFQATT and CDR2 SNEGSKA come from the germline V gene (reference sequence). As DNA, the CDR3 is TGCAGTGCGGCAGAACGGAGGATTGCTTTCTTT. This sequence encodes CSAAERRIAFF.

The gene calls are TRBV30 and TRBJ2-5, with no clear D. Germline assignment: CDR1 GTSNPN and CDR2 SVGIG (reference sequence). The V end lost 3 bases, the J end lost 2 bases, and 13 bases lay between the germline ends. The CDR3 contains 14 residues. The CDR3 here is CAWRRPGWQETQYF. The CDR3 nucleotides are TGTGCCTGGAGGAGGCCAGGATGGCAAGAGACCCAGTACTTC.

V is TRBV18 and J is TRBJ1-5; no firm D call. This CDR3 comprises 15 residues. Trimming cost V 2 bases and J 6 bases, with 14 bases left between them. Germline CDR1 reads KGHSH; CDR2 reads LQKENI. CDR3 residues: CASSPYSTVIQPQHF. Written as DNA, the CDR3 is TGTGCCAGCTCACCATATAGTACTGTCATTCAGCCCCAGCATTTT.

J is TRBJ2-2 and V is TRBV30; maybe TRBD1 (6 bases). The CDR3 loop spans 11 amino acids. Germline CDR1 reads GTSNPN; CDR2 reads SVGIG (reference sequence). The germline V and J ends were trimmed by 4 bases and 6 bases, with 6 bases remaining between them. The CDR3 DNA follows: TGTGCCTGGAACAGGGCCGGGGAGCTGTTTTTT. Translation: CAWNRAGELFF.

CDR3 in amino acids: CASSPGQGGYGHYTF. CDR3 DNA: TGTGCCAGCAGCCCTGGACAGGGAGGTTACGGCCACTACACCTTC. V gene TRBV7-2 combines with J gene TRBJ1-2, with 8 bases aligning to TRBD1. Per germline, CDR1 SGHTA and CDR2 FQGNSA. Trimming cost V 5 bases and J 10 bases; bases outside gene matches: 15. There are 15 residues in the CDR3.

The V gene is TRBV9, the J gene TRBJ2-5; tentatively, D is TRBD1 (5 bases). This CDR3 has 13 amino acids. The V and J ends lost 1 base and 5 bases respectively, with 9 bases between them. Germline V CDR1 and CDR2: SGDLS, YYNGEE. CDR3 in DNA: TGTGCCAGCAGCGTAAACCCAGGGGAGACCCAGTACTTC. This translates into CASSVNPGETQYF.

CDR3 amino acids: CASSFAGTKNIQYF. Here the CDR3 DNA reads TGTGCCAGCAGCTTTGCAGGGACCAAAAACATTCAGTACTTC. The J gene is TRBJ2-4, the V gene TRBV7-2; D may be TRBD1 (5 bases). Between the trimmed V and J ends, which lost 3 bases and 2 bases, there was a span of 8 bases. Germline CDR1 SGHTA, CDR2 FQGNSA. The CDR3 length is 14 residues.

The rearrangement uses TRBV19 and TRBJ1-2; 12 bases match TRBD1. This CDR3 is 14 amino acids long. Germline V lookup: CDR1 LNHDA, CDR2 SQIVND (reference sequence). V gave up 6 bases and J gave up 8 bases; unmatched junction bases: 7. In DNA, the CDR3 is TGTGCCAGTAGCCCGGGACAGGGGGCTCACGGCTACACCTTC. This translates into CASSPGQGAHGYTF.

There are a few counts of this clone. The J gene is TRBJ2-7, the V gene TRBV7-2, with 8 bases identical to TRBD1. Germline lookup yields CDR1 SGHTA and CDR2 FQGNSA. The length of the CDR3 is 14 residues. After removal of 4 bases from V and 4 bases from J, the junction contained 6 bases not matched to a gene. The CDR3 loop reads CASSSPGGSYEQYF. As DNA, the CDR3 is TGTGCCAGCAGCTCGCCAGGGGGCTCGTACGAGCAGTACTTC. The full variable domain, in which reference TRBV7-2 and TRBJ2-7 provide the parts outside the CDR3, is GAGVSQSPSNKVTEKGKDVELRCDPISGHTALYWYRQSLGQGLEFLIYFQGNSAPDKSGLPSDRFSAERTGGSVSTLTIQRTQQEDSAVYLCASSSPGGSYEQYFGPGTRLTVT.

This rearrangement joins TRBV6-4 to TRBJ2-3; D perhaps matches TRBD2 (5 bases). This CDR3 has 16 residues. The germline V and J ends were trimmed by 3 bases and 5 bases, with 18 bases remaining between them. In germline, CDR1 is MRHNA, CDR2 SNTAGT. The CDR3 is CASSEFGLAEIDTQYF. Here the CDR3 DNA reads TGTGCCAGCAGTGAGTTTGGTCTAGCAGAAATAGATACGCAGTATTTT.

This rearrangement joins TRBV27 to TRBJ2-3; D is ambiguous. Deletions cut 8 bases from V and 1 base from J, with 10 bases between. Germline assignment: CDR1 MNHEY and CDR2 SMNVEV (reference sequence). CDR3 length: 13 residues. Written as DNA, the CDR3 is TGTGCCAGCGCAAAGTGGGGCACAGATACGCAGTATTTT. This encodes CASAKWGTDTQYF.

This chain uses TRBV11-2 with TRBJ2-5; 9 bases match TRBD2. This CDR3 contains 15 residues. Germline CDR1 and CDR2: SGHAT and FQNNGV. Losses at the gene ends were 5 bases for V and 3 bases for J; bases not matched to a gene: 7. Here the CDR3 reads CASSRWVAGEETQYF. Here the CDR3 DNA reads TGTGCCAGCAGCCGCTGGGTAGCGGGGGAAGAGACCCAGTACTTC. Variable domain in full (rest from reference TRBV11-2 and TRBJ2-5): EAGVAQSPRYKIIEKRQSVAFWCNPISGHATLYWYQQILGQGPKLLIQFQNNGVVDDSQLPKDRFSAERLKGVDSTLKIQPAKLEDSAVYLCASSRWVAGEETQYFGPGTRLLVL.

This sequence joins TRBV7-2 and TRBJ1-1; tentatively, D is TRBD1 (6 bases). CDR3 length: 14 amino acids. Germline V gene lookup returns CDR1 SGHTA and CDR2 FQGNSA. Trimming stripped 1 base from V and 0 bases from J, with 6 bases between. The CDR3 region has the DNA TGTGCCAGCAGCTTAGGACAGGTGAACACTGAAGCTTTCTTT. Amino acids: CASSLGQVNTEAFF. The entire variable domain, with the rest obtained from reference TRBV7-2 and TRBJ1-1, is as follows: GAGVSQSPSNKVTEKGKDVELRCDPISGHTALYWYRQSLGQGLEFLIYFQGNSAPDKSGLPSDRFSAERTGGSVSTLTIQRTQQEDSAVYLCASSLGQVNTEAFFGQGTRLTVV.

This clone has only a few counts. The chain links TRBV6-6 to TRBJ2-5; 7 bases map to TRBD2. The J call is in doubt because the DNA end fits TRBJ2-7 better. The germline CDR1 and CDR2 sequences are MNHNY and SVGAGI (reference sequence). This CDR3 contains 15 residues. Here the CDR3 DNA reads TGTGCCAGCAGTCGCGGTGGAGCGGGGAACTACGAGCAGTACTTC. Translated: CASSRGGAGNYEQYF.

Many counts were recorded for this clone. Other DNA sequences in this specimen translate into the identical CDR3. V usage is TRBV7-2 and J usage is TRBJ2-1; maybe TRBD1 (5 bases). The CDR3 sequence is 15 residues long. CDR1 SGHTA and CDR2 FQGNSA come from the germline V gene. Trimming removed 1 base at V and 2 bases at J, with 9 bases between. This CDR3 reads CASSLGQGAYNEQFF. In DNA, the CDR3 is TGTGCCAGCAGCTTAGGGCAGGGCGCCTACAATGAGCAGTTCTTC.

V gene TRBV7-8 combines with J gene TRBJ2-3; perhaps D is TRBD1 or TRBD2 (5 bases each). The CDR3 length is 15 residues. Germline CDR1 and CDR2: SGHVS and FQNEAQ. The V gene lost 0 bases and the J gene lost 2 bases, with 9 bases spanning the gap. The CDR3 here is CASSLAGVPTDTQYF. For the CDR3, the DNA is TGTGCCAGCAGCTTAGCGGGGGTCCCCACAGATACGCAGTATTTT.

This clone was counted only a few times. The chain employs TRBV25-1 and TRBJ1-3; D unresolved. Germline V lookup: CDR1 MGHDK, CDR2 SYGVNS. The CDR3 consists of 17 residues. Trimming took off 1 base at V and 3 bases at J, with 16 bases between the two ends. This chain's CDR3 is CASSESPPTSYGNTIYF. The CDR3 DNA follows: TGTGCCAGCAGTGAATCCCCCCCCACATCTTATGGAAACACCATATATTTT.

This chain links TRBV6-1 with TRBJ2-7, with 11 nucleotides matching TRBD1. CDR1 is MNHNS and CDR2 is SASEGT in the germline V gene. The CDR3 is 15 amino acids. V trimming: 1 base; J trimming: 3 bases; junction bases outside the gene matches: 2. CDR3 protein: CASSEGGTGGYEQYF. DNA of the CDR3: TGTGCCAGCAGTGAAGGAGGGACAGGGGGCTACGAGCAGTACTTC.

This clone came up a few times. The chain couples TRBV4-1 to TRBJ1-5; no reliable D call. Trimming shortened V by 3 bases and J by 2 bases, and 8 bases separated the two germline ends. The CDR3 covers 14 residues. Germline assignment: CDR1 MGHRA and CDR2 YSYEKL. The CDR3 spells CASSHGEGNQPQHF. The CDR3 DNA follows: TGCGCCAGCAGCCATGGGGAGGGCAATCAGCCCCAGCATTTT.